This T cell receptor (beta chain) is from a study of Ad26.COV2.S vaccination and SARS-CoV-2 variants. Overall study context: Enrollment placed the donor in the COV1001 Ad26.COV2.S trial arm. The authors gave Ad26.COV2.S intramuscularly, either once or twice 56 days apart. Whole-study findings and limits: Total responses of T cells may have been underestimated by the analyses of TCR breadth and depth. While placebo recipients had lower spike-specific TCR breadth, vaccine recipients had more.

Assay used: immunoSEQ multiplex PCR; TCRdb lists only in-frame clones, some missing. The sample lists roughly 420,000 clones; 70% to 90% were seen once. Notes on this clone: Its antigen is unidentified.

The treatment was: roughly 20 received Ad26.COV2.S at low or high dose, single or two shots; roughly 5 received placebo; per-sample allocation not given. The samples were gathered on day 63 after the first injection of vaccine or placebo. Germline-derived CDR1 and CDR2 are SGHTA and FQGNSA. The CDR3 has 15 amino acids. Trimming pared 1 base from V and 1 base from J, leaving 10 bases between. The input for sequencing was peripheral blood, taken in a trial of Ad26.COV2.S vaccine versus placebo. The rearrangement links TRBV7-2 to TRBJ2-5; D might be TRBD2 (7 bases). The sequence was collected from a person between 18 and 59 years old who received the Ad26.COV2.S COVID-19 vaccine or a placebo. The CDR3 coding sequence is TGTGCCAGCAGCTTAGGGGGGGGCGGCCAAGAGACCCAGTACTTC. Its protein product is CASSLGGGGQETQYF.